In its sample, the clone carrying this TCR beta chain was seen once. This specimen comes from a study of blood T cell repertoires in COVID-19. Germline V lookup: CDR1 SNHLY, CDR2 FYNNEI. V shed 7 bases, J shed 6 bases, and the junction held 7 bases outside the gene matches. This CDR3 contains 15 residues. Original processing methods: Researchers report that nucleated cell counts were estimated from reference gene primer amplification. Repertoires were generated with immunoSEQ multiplex PCR, while TCRdb's copy carries only in-frame clones and drops some. The V and J calls and clone size come from that table; D and trimming were worked out from the DNA. This table has about 300,000 clones, approximately 84% appearing once.

The sequencing sample was made of peripheral blood. The genes are TRBV2 and TRBJ2-1, with 12 bases that match TRBD2. The receptor was isolated from a human donor with COVID-19, enrolled during active disease. The donor label of this sample is uncertain. The CDR3 here is CASTERTSGANEQFF. CDR3 in DNA: TGTGCCAGCACCGAAAGGACTAGCGGGGCCAATGAGCAGTTCTTC.